This T cell receptor beta chain was observed in a study of cytomegalovirus exposure and HLA in healthy donors. Study context: Researchers previously reported finding about 110 million unique TCR beta sequences from approximately 190 million T cells. Findings and limits, study-wide: Sequencing depth across donors, presence/absence analyses assumed, was roughly uniform. Reports showed the classifier diagnosing cytomegalovirus status with high specificity and sensitivity.

Vbeta (60) and Jbeta (13) primers were used in the PCR. The repertoire was sequenced with immunoSEQ multiplex PCR; TCRdb's copy has only in-frame clones and lacks some. The repertoire has about 64,000 clones, 60% to 85% of them found once; the top ten carry around 5.1%. Germline V lookup: CDR1 SGHRS, CDR2 YFSETQ. V lost 4 bases, J lost 1 base, and 9 bases stayed unmatched. The CDR3 length is 16 residues. In regard to this clone: The antigen remains unidentified.

Donors sampled were nominally healthy, though unrecorded immune exposures were likely. The receptor's source is a male donor in good health and CMV-seropositive. Sample: PBMCs. The rearrangement links TRBV5-1 to TRBJ1-2; 8 bases agree with TRBD1. Here the CDR3 DNA reads TGCGCCAGCAGCCTGGACGGACAGGGAGTTAACTATGGCTACACCTTC. This codes for CASSLDGQGVNYGYTF.